This T cell receptor beta chain was identified in a study of T cells in narcolepsy. Study conclusions and caveats: Reportedly, autoreactive clonotypes were serially detected in patients' blood but not controls'.

As for this clone: Its target is not known.

Clones were sequenced by immunoSEQ multiplex PCR, and TCRdb holds only the in-frame ones, with some missing. The repertoire consists of more than 20,000 clones, with around 92% occurring once and the leading ten covering about 1%. V lost 4 bases to trimming and J lost 0 bases, with 12 bases between them. The germline CDR1 and CDR2 sequences are SGHTA and FQGNSA. The CDR3 sequence is 15 residues long. Sequencing input: CD45RA- memory CD4+ T cells from PBMCs. This receptor was taken from a human donor with narcolepsy. V usage is TRBV7-2 and J usage is TRBJ1-1; TRBD1 might be the D (6 bases). The CDR3 region is CASSSRGAVNTEAFF. CDR3 nucleotide sequence: TGTGCCAGCAGCTCCCGGGGGGCGGTGAACACTGAAGCTTTCTTT.